This is a list of T cell receptor beta chains from one sample in a study of shared clonotypes between healthy human individuals. Profiled with immunoSEQ multiplex PCR; TCRdb holds only in-frame clones, not every one. The table includes some 580,000 clones, roughly 97% detected once. Sequenced: naive CD4+ T cells sorted from blood. The receptor set was obtained from a woman aged 30 to 39 in good health. Each CDR3 is given without its conserved first and last residue. The order of the fields is CDR3 protein, J gene, V gene.

cdr3_aa: SVEGIGGYT
j_call: TRBJ1-2
v_call: TRBV29-1

cdr3_aa: ASSLAGTHTYNEQF
j_call: TRBJ2-1
v_call: TRBV5-1

cdr3_aa: ASSRDTEAF
j_call: TRBJ1-1
v_call: TRBV10-3

cdr3_aa: ASSLRQANTEAF
j_call: TRBJ1-1
v_call: TRBV7-8

cdr3_aa: ASSSVTAYSEAF
j_call: TRBJ1-1
v_call: TRBV28

cdr3_aa: AWSVQGVDGYT
j_call: TRBJ1-2
v_call: TRBV30

cdr3_aa: ASSATSGRAIEQY
j_call: TRBJ2-7
v_call: TRBV18

cdr3_aa: ASRRDRAYEQY
j_call: TRBJ2-7
v_call: TRBV27

cdr3_aa: ASSESGDMEPYNEQF
j_call: TRBJ2-1
v_call: TRBV10-1

cdr3_aa: ASSLGTDTDTQY
j_call: TRBJ2-3
v_call: TRBV5-1

cdr3_aa: ASNKGREGLNTQY
j_call: TRBJ2-3
v_call: TRBV7-8

cdr3_aa: ASSPLGPGTTIY
j_call: TRBJ1-3
v_call: TRBV5-1

cdr3_aa: ASSPEYVDEQF
j_call: TRBJ2-1
v_call: TRBV18

cdr3_aa: ASRDRLSGANVLT
j_call: TRBJ2-6
v_call: TRBV27

cdr3_aa: ASSDFRDRVLYGYT
j_call: TRBJ1-2
v_call: TRBV6-4

cdr3_aa: AISTGTGGYEQY
j_call: TRBJ2-7
v_call: TRBV10-3

cdr3_aa: ASSLQGVYGYT
j_call: TRBJ1-2
v_call: TRBV28

cdr3_aa: ASSLVGRQNTEAF
j_call: TRBJ1-1
v_call: TRBV5-1

cdr3_aa: ASSPGPHYEQY
j_call: TRBJ2-7
v_call: TRBV14

cdr3_aa: ASSGDLASGRTGELF
j_call: TRBJ2-2
v_call: TRBV13

cdr3_aa: ASRGTGPGRLH
j_call: TRBJ1-5
v_call: TRBV6-1

cdr3_aa: ASSSQGLGTDTQY
j_call: TRBJ2-3
v_call: TRBV27

cdr3_aa: ASSMMDSSPYNEQF
j_call: TRBJ2-1
v_call: TRBV19

cdr3_aa: ASSLGALAGGRGETQY
j_call: TRBJ2-5
v_call: TRBV11-2

cdr3_aa: ASSFFKGANTGELF
j_call: TRBJ2-2
v_call: TRBV11-2

cdr3_aa: ASSAGLLGGSTDTQY
j_call: TRBJ2-3
v_call: TRBV11-2

cdr3_aa: ASSLGAGSSIRAQH
j_call: TRBJ1-5
v_call: TRBV7-2

cdr3_aa: ASSLSGTSGEQF
j_call: TRBJ2-1
v_call: TRBV7-3

cdr3_aa: ASSVADGNNEKLF
j_call: TRBJ1-4
v_call: TRBV9

cdr3_aa: ASSKDRGPSGNTIY
j_call: TRBJ1-3
v_call: TRBV11-2

cdr3_aa: ASSPWSSGNTIY
j_call: TRBJ1-3
v_call: TRBV28

cdr3_aa: ASSFGWSRMNTEAF
j_call: TRBJ1-1
v_call: TRBV7-2

cdr3_aa: ASSPSVGAGGTYNEQF
j_call: TRBJ2-1
v_call: TRBV5-1

cdr3_aa: ASSPGTGGTGELF
j_call: TRBJ2-2
v_call: TRBV18

cdr3_aa: ASSPTGGGTGELF
j_call: TRBJ2-2
v_call: TRBV5-4

cdr3_aa: ASSLGRQPNTGELF
j_call: TRBJ2-2
v_call: TRBV5-1

cdr3_aa: ASSVSGTTYEQY
j_call: TRBJ2-7
v_call: TRBV7-2

cdr3_aa: ASSFGQPSTDTQY
j_call: TRBJ2-3
v_call: TRBV28

cdr3_aa: ASSFRGGRASNEQF
j_call: TRBJ2-1
v_call: TRBV11-1

cdr3_aa: ASSESWVTAGSGI
j_call: TRBJ2-1
v_call: TRBV2

cdr3_aa: ASSPQDTANTGELF
j_call: TRBJ2-2
v_call: TRBV18